These 14 T cell receptor beta chains came from one sample sequenced in a study of Graves' ophthalmopathy and Graves' hyperthyroidism. The study amplified TCR beta CDR3 regions using RNA transcripts. First-round RT-PCR employed HTBI primers, with a second-round multiplex PCR after it. MiXCR, applied by TCRdb to the multiplex PCR reads, yields one record per CDR3 protein. Of 400,000 or so distinct CDR3 sequences in the sample, about 15% are singletons; the top ten hold roughly 2.4%. What was sequenced was peripheral blood. The receptors were gathered from an adult woman with stable Graves' hyperthyroidism.

This clonotype came up a few times. The chain is built from TRBV4-1 and TRBJ1-1, with D possibly being TRBD1 (5 bases). Germline CDR1 is MGHRA and CDR2 is YSYEKL. Trimming took off 0 bases at V and 1 base at J, with 12 bases between the two ends. CDR3 length: 16 residues. CDR3 sequence: CASSQDGWTRNTEAFF. CDR3 DNA sequence: TGCGCCAGCAGCCAAGATGGATGGACAAGGAACACTGAAGCTTTCTTT.

This clonotype was counted ten times or more. The genes are TRBV28 and TRBJ1-2; D perhaps matches TRBD1 (5 bases). With 2 bases removed from V and 4 bases from J, the gap between germline ends came to 23 bases. The CDR3 has 18 residues. Germline CDR1 and CDR2: MDHEN and SYDVKM. This chain's CDR3 is CASSLTFMPVPGRYGYTF. The DNA of the CDR3 is TGTGCCAGCAGTTTAACCTTTATGCCAGTCCCGGGACGCTATGGCTACACCTTC.

The chain employs TRBV10-1 and TRBJ2-7, with D possibly matching TRBD1 (6 bases). Germline CDR1 and CDR2: WNHNN and SYGVQD (reference sequence). This CDR3 spans 15 amino acids. The germline V and J ends were trimmed by 5 bases and 7 bases, with 21 bases remaining between them. The CDR3 reads CASSNGTRFNGEQYF. DNA for the CDR3: TGCGCCAGCAGTAACGGGACACGGTTTAATGGGGAGCAGTACTTC.

Many counts were recorded for this clonotype. V gene TRBV6-2 or TRBV6-3 combines with J gene TRBJ1-1, with D perhaps TRBD1 (5 bases). Germline CDR1 is MNHEY and CDR2 is SVGEGT. The CDR3 spans 12 residues. Trimming cost V 6 bases and J 3 bases, with 8 bases left between them. Written as DNA, the CDR3 is TGTGCCAGCAGGACAGCTTACACTGAAGCTTTCTTT. Translating gives CASRTAYTEAFF.

This clonotype was seen repeatedly, ten times or more. The chain combines TRBV2 with TRBJ1-2; 12 bases agree with TRBD1. Germline lookup yields CDR1 SNHLY and CDR2 FYNNEI. V trimming: 7 bases; J trimming: 4 bases; junction bases outside the gene matches: 13. The CDR3 runs 17 residues. In nucleotides, the CDR3 is TGTGCCAGCACGACCGGGACAGGGGGCGCGATGGGCTATGGCTACACCTTC. Protein: CASTTGTGGAMGYGYTF.

This clonotype has ten or more counts. The rearrangement joins TRBV27 to TRBJ1-1; unclear D gene. CDR3 size: 13 residues. CDR1 and CDR2 from the germline V gene are MNHEY and SMNVEV (reference sequence). V was shortened by 2 bases and J by 8 bases, with 12 bases between the two germline ends. CDR3 sequence: CASSLGWAAEAFF. The CDR3 DNA is TGTGCCAGCAGTTTAGGGTGGGCGGCCGAAGCTTTCTTT.

At least ten counts were recorded for this clonotype. The rearrangement links TRBV7-8 to TRBJ1-2, with TRBD1 identical over 9 bases. This CDR3 spans 15 amino acids. From germline, CDR1 is SGHVS and CDR2 FQNEAQ. V lost 2 bases, J lost 8 bases, and 9 bases stayed unmatched. CDR3 coding DNA: TGTGCCAGCAGCTTAATTACGGGGACAGGGCGGGGCTACACCTTC. Its translation is CASSLITGTGRGYTF.

The chain has TRBV4-1 and TRBJ1-1; 11 bases agree with TRBD1. Germline assignment: CDR1 MGHRA and CDR2 YSYEKL. V gave up 1 base and J gave up 8 bases; unmatched junction bases: 3. The CDR3 loop spans 14 amino acids. The CDR3 is CASSQGGQGAEAFF. The CDR3 DNA reads as TGCGCCAGCAGCCAAGGTGGACAGGGGGCCGAAGCTTTCTTT.

The table lists this clonotype with many counts. The rearrangement links TRBV2 to TRBJ2-5; D gene uncertain. Per the germline V gene, CDR1 is SNHLY and CDR2 is FYNNEI. The CDR3 has 11 amino acids. Trimming left V 8 bases short and J 1 base short, with 5 bases between. The CDR3 region has the DNA TGTGCCAGCCCATCCCAAGAGACCCAGTACTTC. Amino acids: CASPSQETQYF.

This clonotype was detected once. J is TRBJ2-7 and V is TRBV10-3; possibly TRBD2 for D (5 bases). Germline loops: CDR1 ENHRY, CDR2 SYGVKD. The CDR3 loop spans 11 amino acids. Trimming took off 6 bases at V and 3 bases at J, with 6 bases between the two ends. The CDR3 DNA reads TGTGCCATCAGGGAGGACTACGAGCAGTACTTC. This codes for CAIREDYEQYF.

In this sample, this clonotype turned up many times. The V call is TRBV12-3 or TRBV12-4, the J call TRBJ2-5; D uncertain. CDR3 length: 13 amino acids. V was cut by 3 bases and J by 5 bases, with 10 bases left in between. The CDR3 region is CASSLETGETQYF. In nucleotides, the CDR3 is TGTGCCAGCAGTTTGGAGACCGGGGAGACCCAGTACTTC.

Points on this clonotype: A much larger clone lies a single base off, so this may be a read error. The CDR3 does not close with the conserved phenylalanine or tryptophan, likely indicating a read error. The CDR3 region has the DNA TGTGCCCCCTGTAAGGGGTACGAGCAGTACTAC. This encodes CAPCKGYEQYY. The V and J genes are TRBV7-3 and TRBJ2-7, with D perhaps matching TRBD1 (5 bases). V gave up 11 bases and J gave up 4 bases, with 12 bases separating them. CDR3 length: 11 residues. Germline loops: CDR1 SGHTA, CDR2 FQGTGA.

This clonotype was counted ten times or more. The rearrangement links TRBV20-1 to TRBJ2-5; unclear D gene. CDR1 and CDR2 (germline): DFQATT, SNEGSKA (reference sequence). The CDR3 extends over 13 amino acids. V dropped 1 base and J dropped 2 bases, with 8 bases sitting between them. The CDR3 nucleotides read TGCAGTGCTAGAGGTTACAGACAAGAGACCCAGTACTTC. Amino acids: CSARGYRQETQYF.

This clonotype has at least ten counts. The chain couples TRBV6-1 to TRBJ1-5; 7 bases match TRBD1. Losses at the gene ends were 5 bases for V and 2 bases for J; bases not matched to a gene: 6. Germline CDR1 MNHNS, CDR2 SASEGT. This CDR3 spans 15 amino acids. CDR3 DNA: TGTGCCAGCAGTCCCGACAGGGCGGGCAATCAGCCCCAGCATTTT. Its protein is CASSPDRAGNQPQHF.